The 21 T cell receptor beta chains listed next were all sequenced from one sample in a study of T cell responses to AZD1222 COVID-19 vaccine (dated by TCRdb to about 2021). The method behind the library was the immunoSEQ multiplex PCR assay. Imported from immuneACCESS, the table was reduced by TCRdb to in-frame sequences with V and J called. These copies leave out some clones; in studies compared against another copy, an unresolved V gene accounts for under half, and the cause of the remainder is not known. In this sample the table shows 60,000 to 75,000 clones, roughly 85% of which occur a single time. The ten largest make up around a fifth of the sample. The sample's time point, from its label and the paper: baseline before first vaccination. The sequencing here drew on peripheral blood, taken on day 0 of AZD1222 vaccination. The source of these receptors is an adult in good health.

The rearrangement links TRBV2 to TRBJ2-5; 10 nucleotides align to TRBD1. In germline, CDR1 is SNHLY, CDR2 FYNNEI. Trimming cost V 7 bases and J 2 bases; bases outside gene matches: 4. The CDR3 runs to 14 residues. DNA for the CDR3: TGTGCCAGCATCCAGGACAGGGGGCAAGAGACCCAGTACTTC. Translated, it gives CASIQDRGQETQYF.

The CDR3 here is CASSLPAGPWNEQFF. For the CDR3, the DNA is TGTGCCAGCAGCTTGCCCGCGGGGCCTTGGAATGAGCAGTTCTTC. The chain uses TRBV5-6 and TRBJ2-1; TRBD2 is a possible D gene (6 bases). Germline V gene sequence: CDR1 SGHDT, CDR2 YYEEEE. This CDR3 is 15 amino acids long. Trimming cost V 1 base and J 7 bases, with 15 bases left between them.

V gene TRBV18 combines with J gene TRBJ1-1; a weak D match, TRBD1 (6 bases). The length of the CDR3 is 16 residues. The germline V gene encodes CDR1 KGHSH and CDR2 LQKENI. Trimming cost V 1 base and J 3 bases, with 15 bases left between them. CDR3: CASSPLFTGSDTEAFF. The CDR3 nucleotides read TGTGCCAGCTCACCACTATTTACAGGGAGCGACACTGAAGCTTTCTTT.

This chain uses TRBV6-1 with TRBJ2-1; D possibly corresponds to TRBD1 (5 bases). With 1 base removed from V and 4 bases from J, the gap between germline ends came to 5 bases. Germline CDR1 is MNHNS and CDR2 is SASEGT. The CDR3 totals 13 residues. CDR3 coding DNA: TGTGCCAGCAGTGAAGGACAGTACAATGAGCAGTTCTTC. Protein: CASSEGQYNEQFF.

The chain has TRBV27 and TRBJ1-4, with TRBD1 identical over 9 bases. The CDR3 is 14 amino acids. J was trimmed by 10 bases and V by 6 bases; bases with no gene match: 9. From germline, CDR1 is MNHEY and CDR2 SMNVEV (reference sequence). CDR3 nucleotides: TGTGCCAGCAGGGAGGACAGGGGTATCGGAAAACTGTTTTTT. Translated: CASREDRGIGKLFF.

This rearrangement joins TRBV9 to TRBJ1-3; 7 bases are shared with TRBD1. CDR3 length equals 15 residues. Trimming took 4 bases from V and 0 from J; bases not matched to a gene: 4. Germline CDR1 SGDLS, CDR2 YYNGEE. The CDR3 nucleotides read TGTGCCAGCAGCCCCGGGACAGCCTCTGGAAACACCATATATTTT. Translation: CASSPGTASGNTIYF. Complete variable domain (other parts from reference TRBV9 and TRBJ1-3): DSGVTQTPKHLITATGQRVTLRCSPRSGDLSVYWYQQSLDQGLQFLIQYYNGEERAKGNILERFSAQQFPDLHSELNLSSLELGDSALYFCASSPGTASGNTIYFGEGSWLTVV.

The chain employs TRBV18 and TRBJ1-4; weak D call: TRBD1 (5 bases). CDR3 length: 16 amino acids. CDR1 is KGHSH, CDR2 LQKENI, per germline. The V end was cut by 3 bases, the J end by 6 bases, with 17 bases between. The DNA for the CDR3 is TGTGCCAGCTCACCGGGCGGGGCAGGTAGTTATGAAAAACTGTTTTTT. This sequence encodes CASSPGGAGSYEKLFF.

This chain links TRBV7-2 with TRBJ1-1; D gene unclear. The CDR3 loop spans 14 amino acids. Trimming shortened V by 4 bases and J by 3 bases, and 12 bases separated the two germline ends. Germline V CDR1 and CDR2: SGHTA, FQGNSA. In DNA, the CDR3 is TGTGCCAGCAGCTCCCGGACGGAGTACACTGAAGCTTTCTTT. This encodes CASSSRTEYTEAFF.

The V gene is TRBV27, the J gene TRBJ1-2, with D possibly matching TRBD1 (6 bases). Germline CDR1 reads MNHEY; CDR2 reads SMNVEV (reference sequence). This CDR3 is built from 15 residues. The V end lost 8 bases, the J end lost 0 bases, and 16 bases lay between the germline ends. CDR3 protein: CASSDSPPANYGYTF. The CDR3 nucleotides are TGTGCCAGCTCGGACAGTCCTCCAGCTAACTATGGCTACACCTTC.

V usage is TRBV6-5 and J usage is TRBJ1-1, with D tentatively TRBD1 (5 bases). Germline V CDR1 and CDR2: MNHEY, SVGAGI. The V end was cut by 0 bases, the J end by 0 bases, with 8 bases between. This CDR3 has 15 amino acids. The CDR3 sequence is CASSYSGHLNTEAFF. In DNA, the CDR3 is TGTGCCAGCAGTTACTCGGGGCACCTGAACACTGAAGCTTTCTTT.

There are a few counts of this clone. The chain is built from TRBV11-3 and TRBJ2-1; 11 nucleotides line up with TRBD2. The V and J ends lost 5 bases and 7 bases, in that order; junction bases with no gene match: 7. The CDR3 has 15 amino acids. Germline loops: CDR1 SGHNT, CDR2 YENEEA. The CDR3 DNA reads as TGTGCCAGCAGCCGATCTAGCGGGGGGCTGAATGAGCAGTTCTTC. The encoded protein is CASSRSSGGLNEQFF. Filled out from reference TRBV11-3 and TRBJ2-1, the complete variable domain reads EAGVVQSPRYKIIEKKQPVAFWCNPISGHNTLYWYLQNLGQGPELLIRYENEEAVDDSQLPKDRFSAERLKGVDSTLKIQPAELGDSAVYLCASSRSSGGLNEQFFGPGTRLTVL.

The gene calls are TRBV7-9 and TRBJ1-2; weak D call: TRBD1 (6 bases). CDR3 length: 15 residues. Germline V lookup: CDR1 SEHNR, CDR2 FQNEAQ (reference sequence). With 5 bases removed from V and 6 bases from J, the gap between germline ends came to 19 bases. The CDR3 here is CASSPPGGAPDGYTF. The CDR3 DNA sequence: TGTGCCAGCAGCCCCCCGGGGGGGGCCCCCGATGGCTACACCTTC. The full variable domain, its missing parts supplied by reference TRBV7-9 and TRBJ1-2, is DTGVSQNPRHKITKRGQNVTFRCDPISEHNRLYWYRQTLGQGPEFLTYFQNEAQLEKSRLLSDRFSAERPKGSFSTLEIQRTEQGDSAMYLCASSPPGGAPDGYTFGSGTRLTVV.

The chain combines TRBV27 with TRBJ1-6; 10 positions agree with TRBD1. The CDR3 totals 14 residues. Germline assignment: CDR1 MNHEY and CDR2 SMNVEV (reference sequence). Trimming took 6 bases from V and 9 from J; bases not matched to a gene: 5. CDR3 sequence (DNA): TGTGCCAGCAGACTTGGGACAGGGGCTTCACCCCTCCACTTT. Its protein is CASRLGTGASPLHF.

The CDR3 here is CAWSVLIGELFF. DNA for the CDR3: TGTGCCTGGAGCGTCTTAATCGGGGAGCTGTTTTTT. V is TRBV30 and J is TRBJ2-2, with unresolved D. The CDR3 covers 12 residues. V was trimmed by 3 bases and J by 7 bases, leaving 9 bases between them. The germline gives CDR1 GTSNPN, CDR2 SVGIG (reference sequence).

This clone has a handful of counts. Here the CDR3 reads CASSVRATNEKLFF. CDR3 bases: TGTGCCAGTAGTGTCAGAGCAACTAATGAAAAACTGTTTTTT. The gene calls are TRBV19 and TRBJ1-4; D is ambiguous. Germline V CDR1 and CDR2: LNHDA, SQIVND (reference sequence). The CDR3 has 14 residues. The V gene lost 5 bases and the J gene lost 0 bases, with 7 bases spanning the gap.

This chain links TRBV28 with TRBJ2-1; 8 nucleotides align to TRBD2. There are 14 residues in the CDR3. CDR1 and CDR2 (germline): MDHEN, SYDVKM. Trimming cost V 2 bases and J 9 bases; bases outside gene matches: 6. For the CDR3, the DNA is TGTGCCAGCAGTTTAATCGGGGGGGCCGGTGAGCAGTTCTTC. Translating gives CASSLIGGAGEQFF.

The gene calls are TRBV7-8 and TRBJ1-2, with D possibly being TRBD1 (6 bases). CDR3 size: 13 residues. Germline values: CDR1 SGHVS, CDR2 FQNEAQ. The V gene lost 5 bases and the J gene lost 8 bases, with 15 bases spanning the gap. Written as DNA, the CDR3 is TGTGCCAGCAGCCCCTACAGGGTCCTCGGCTACACCTTC. Residues: CASSPYRVLGYTF. Complete variable domain (other parts from reference TRBV7-8 and TRBJ1-2): GAGVSQSPRYKVAKRGQDVALRCDPISGHVSLFWYQQALGQGPEFLTYFQNEAQLDKSGLPSDRFFAERPEGSVSTLKIQRTQQEDSAVYLCASSPYRVLGYTFGSGTRLTVV.

This rearrangement joins TRBV7-8 to TRBJ1-1, with D possibly being TRBD1 (5 bases). Between the trimmed V and J ends, which lost 2 bases and 1 base, there was a span of 8 bases. This CDR3 spans 14 amino acids. Germline CDR1 is SGHVS and CDR2 is FQNEAQ. The CDR3 nucleotides are TGTGCCAGCAGCTTATTCGGGGCGAACACTGAAGCTTTCTTT. The encoded protein is CASSLFGANTEAFF.

V gene TRBV5-6 combines with J gene TRBJ1-4; 8 bases align to TRBD1. In germline, CDR1 is SGHDT, CDR2 YYEEEE. This CDR3 is built from 13 residues. Trimming at V came to 4 bases and at J to 7 bases, leaving 3 bases not matched to a gene. The CDR3 sequence: CASSKDRVEKLFF. Here the CDR3 DNA reads TGTGCCAGCAGCAAGGACAGGGTTGAAAAACTGTTTTTT.

The V and J genes are TRBV25-1 and TRBJ1-4, with D unclear. V dropped 7 bases and J dropped 8 bases, with 8 bases sitting between them. The germline V gene encodes CDR1 MGHDK and CDR2 SYGVNS. The CDR3 runs 11 residues. The CDR3 loop reads CASTLREKLFF. CDR3 coding DNA: TGTGCCAGCACACTTAGGGAAAAACTGTTTTTT. The full variable domain, with the rest looked up from reference TRBV25-1 and TRBJ1-4, is EADIYQTPRYLVIGTGKKITLECSQTMGHDKMYWYQQDPGMELHLIHYSYGVNSTEKGDLSSESTVSRIRTEHFPLTLESARPSHTSQYLCASTLREKLFFGSGTQLSVL.

This clone appeared many times. Additional DNA sequences in this sample encode the identical CDR3. V gene TRBV5-6 combines with J gene TRBJ1-2; D remains unclear. CDR1 SGHDT and CDR2 YYEEEE come from the germline V gene. This CDR3 is built from 14 residues. The V end was cut by 0 bases, the J end by 0 bases, with 6 bases between. Here the CDR3 reads CASSLVSTNYGYTF. CDR3 coding DNA: TGTGCCAGCAGCTTGGTATCAACTAACTATGGCTACACCTTC. Variable domain in full (rest from reference TRBV5-6 and TRBJ1-2): DAGVTQSPTHLIKTRGQQVTLRCSPKSGHDTVSWYQQALGQGPQFIFQYYEEEERQRGNFPDRFSGHQFPNYSSELNVNALLLGDSALYLCASSLVSTNYGYTFGSGTRLTVV.